Presented here are 13 T cell receptor beta chains from one specimen sequenced in a study of CXCR3-negative and CXCR3-positive naive CD8 T cells. 5' RACE that incorporated UMI labels was used to prepare the TRB cDNA libraries. After re-calling the 5' RACE reads, TCRdb lists one entry per CDR3 protein, DNA absent. Recorded for this sample: 90,000 to 95,000 distinct CDR3 sequences. The sample consisted of naive CXCR3- CD8+ T cells from blood. Subset in this sample: CD45RO-CCR7+CD27+CD95- naive CD8+ T cells lacking CXCR3 (TNR3-). The receptor source for this set is a human donor in good health. Some clones in this sample may be carry-over from other donors' samples.

The gene calls are TRBV28 and TRBJ1-5; lacking DNA, the TRBD1 call made by TCRdb goes unchecked. The germline V gene encodes CDR1 MDHEN and CDR2 SYDVKM. This CDR3 is 15 amino acids long. CDR3: CASRQTGATQQPQHF.

V and J are TRBV5-1 and TRBJ2-7; the D call from TCRdb, TRBD1, cannot be confirmed without DNA. This CDR3 spans 14 amino acids. The germline CDR1 and CDR2 sequences are SGHRS and YFSETQ. The CDR3 sequence is CASALDRGVYEQYF. Combining the CDR3 with reference TRBV5-1 and TRBJ2-7 gives the whole variable domain KAGVTQTPRYLIKTRGQQVTLSCSPISGHRSVSWYQQTPGQGLQFLFEYFSETQRNKGNFPGRFSGRQFSNSRSEMNVSTLELGDSALYLCASALDRGVYEQYFGPGTRLTVT.

V gene TRBV29-1 combines with J gene TRBJ2-5; TCRdb designates TRBD1, a call that cannot be tested without DNA. Per germline, CDR1 SQVTM and CDR2 ANQGSEA. CDR3 length equals 14 residues. CDR3 residues: CSVPPGHPEENQYF.

The rearrangement joins TRBV7-9 to TRBJ2-7; TCRdb's D call, TRBD2, is unchecked because there is no DNA. Germline CDR1 and CDR2: SEHNR and FQNEAQ (reference sequence). The CDR3 is 14 amino acids. CDR3 loop: CASSDTSGAYEQYF.

The rearrangement links TRBV4-3 to TRBJ2-5; no DNA is available, so the TRBD2 call from TCRdb remains unchecked. The CDR3 is 21 residues long. The germline V gene encodes CDR1 LGHNA and CDR2 YSLEER. The CDR3 spells CASSQDRDFPGLAGPGETQYF.

V and J are TRBV7-9 and TRBJ2-1; TCRdb proposes TRBD2, but this gene call is untestable without DNA. Germline V gene data show CDR1 as SEHNR and CDR2 as FQNEAQ (reference sequence). The length of the CDR3 is 17 residues. CDR3 sequence reads: CASSPGTSGIRYNEQFF.

V usage is TRBV7-9 and J usage is TRBJ2-7; TCRdb reports TRBD2, a call that lacks DNA to check it against. The CDR3 is 14 amino acids. The germline gives CDR1 SEHNR, CDR2 FQNEAQ (reference sequence). CDR3: CASSPRGGMGEQYF. Filled out from reference TRBV7-9 and TRBJ2-7, the complete variable domain reads DTGVSQNPRHKITKRGQNVTFRCDPISEHNRLYWYRQTLGQGPEFLTYFQNEAQLEKSRLLSDRFSAERPKGSFSTLEIQRTEQGDSAMYLCASSPRGGMGEQYFGPGTRLTVT.

This sequence joins TRBV27 and TRBJ2-5. Germline V gene data show CDR1 as MNHEY and CDR2 as SMNVEV (reference sequence). This CDR3 region has 15 residues. This CDR3 is CASSLSPNLQETQYF.

V is TRBV13 and J is TRBJ2-7; TCRdb lists TRBD2, though no DNA is available to test this call. The germline gives CDR1 PRHDT, CDR2 FYEKMQ (reference sequence). The CDR3 covers 16 residues. The CDR3 sequence: CASSPKGISEAYEQYF.

The rearrangement links TRBV12-3 or TRBV12-4 to TRBJ1-2; no DNA is available, so the TRBD1 call from TCRdb remains unchecked. The CDR3 has 18 amino acids. CDR3 region: CASRLAPRQSTPNYGYTF.

The rearrangement links TRBV6-1 to TRBJ2-5; TCRdb picks TRBD2, but there is no DNA to check that call. The CDR3 loop spans 17 amino acids. The germline V gene encodes CDR1 MNHNS and CDR2 SASEGT. The CDR3 loop is CASSEPEAEPPEETQYF.

The chain uses TRBV4-1 and TRBJ1-2; TCRdb lists TRBD1, though no DNA is available to test this call. CDR3 length: 13 amino acids. The germline CDR1 and CDR2 sequences are MGHRA and YSYEKL. CDR3 amino acids: CASSPGQNYGYTF.

The CDR3 here is CASSGNTGELFF. The chain uses TRBV7-6 and TRBJ2-2. Germline values: CDR1 SGHVS, CDR2 FNYEAQ. The CDR3 is 12 residues long.